This T cell receptor (beta chain) was recorded in a study of T-cell memory formation after mild COVID-19. Study as a whole: Largely donor-specific sequence clusters came from two donors.

With 5 bases removed from V and 8 bases from J, the gap between germline ends came to 22 bases. Germline CDR1 and CDR2: SGHVS and FNYEAQ. The CDR3 loop spans 16 amino acids. TCRdb fed the 5' RACE reads into MiXCR, producing one record per CDR3 protein. The sample has around 320,000 distinct CDR3 sequences, approximately 19% seen once. Study observations and caveats: Cross-reactive memory appears to have joined, as suggested by some responding clones showing up in pre-infection memory. For second-wave clones that peaked at day 37, SARS-CoV-2 specificity went unverified. Clones that contracted clustered mainly in CM and EM if CD4+ and in EMRA if CD8+.

For this clonotype: The antigen remains undetermined.

The chain recombines TRBV7-6 with TRBJ2-1, with D perhaps matching TRBD2 (6 bases). This clonotype originated in a young man who had mild COVID-19 (a few samples of this study predate the infection). Cell type and time point are not known. Sequenced material: PBMCs or a T cell subset sorted from them (not recorded which). The CDR3 nucleotides read TGTGCCAGCAGCCCAAAATTACTGGGAGGTTTCGATGAGCAGTTCTTC. It yields the protein CASSPKLLGGFDEQFF.